These 17 T cell receptor beta chains originate from one sample sequenced in a study of blood T cell repertoires in COVID-19. Libraries were prepared by immunoSEQ multiplex PCR; TCRdb keeps only in-frame clonotypes and omits some of them. The sample has around 130,000 clones, approximately 85% seen once. Sequencing input: peripheral blood. The receptor set was obtained from a human donor in a cohort sampled during active COVID-19.

The CDR3 here is CASSPTGGEGTQYF. The CDR3 region has the DNA TGTGCCAGCAGCCCGACAGGGGGAGAAGGTACGCAGTATTTT. The V and J genes are TRBV14 and TRBJ2-3, with 9 nucleotides matching TRBD1. Germline trimming cut 4 bases from V and 8 bases from J; bases unmatched to any gene: 7. CDR1 and CDR2 from the germline V gene are SGHDN and FVKESK. The CDR3 runs to 14 residues.

V is TRBV7-9 and J is TRBJ2-5; no firm D call. CDR3 length: 11 residues. In germline, CDR1 is SEHNR, CDR2 FQNEAQ (reference sequence). The germline V and J ends were trimmed by 5 bases and 5 bases, with 6 bases remaining between them. CDR3 bases: TGTGCCAGCAGCGCGTGGGAGACCCAGTACTTC. It specifies CASSAWETQYF.

The chain links TRBV5-1 to TRBJ1-1; 9 nucleotides agree with TRBD1. Germline V gives CDR1 SGHRS, CDR2 YFSETQ. This CDR3 has 14 residues. J lost 5 bases, V lost 1 base, and 3 bases had no gene match. The CDR3 loop is CASSLTQGATEAFF. In DNA form, the CDR3 reads TGCGCCAGCAGCTTGACACAGGGGGCAACTGAAGCTTTCTTT.

This clone was observed once. The genes are TRBV6-2 or TRBV6-3 and TRBJ1-2, with 9 bases lining up with TRBD1. From germline, CDR1 is MNHEY and CDR2 SVGEGT. V was pared by 2 bases and J by 4 bases, with 2 bases of the junction left unmatched. This CDR3 has 14 residues. DNA of the CDR3: TGTGCCAGCAGTTACGGACAGGGGACCTATGGCTACACCTTC. This translates into CASSYGQGTYGYTF.

The V and J genes are TRBV10-1 and TRBJ1-1; possibly TRBD1 for D (5 bases). Germline V gives CDR1 WNHNN, CDR2 SYGVQD (reference sequence). V shed 9 bases and J shed 4 bases, with 15 bases lying between them. The CDR3 is made up of 13 amino acids. The CDR3 here is CASQTQGTTEAFF. Written as DNA, the CDR3 is TGCGCCAGTCAGACCCAGGGTACCACTGAAGCTTTCTTT.

V is TRBV4-2 and J is TRBJ2-3; possible D gene TRBD2, 6 bases. CDR1 and CDR2 (germline): LGHNA, YNFKEQ. The CDR3 is 13 residues long. The V gene lost 4 bases and the J gene lost 4 bases, with 9 bases spanning the gap. The CDR3 DNA sequence: TGTGCCAGCAGCCCCGGGGGACCAGATACGCAGTATTTT. Its translation: CASSPGGPDTQYF.

The genes are TRBV3-1 (or the pseudogene TRBV3-2) and TRBJ2-3; 8 nucleotides match TRBD1. There are 16 residues in the CDR3. Trimming cost V 4 bases and J 4 bases; bases outside gene matches: 10. Germline-derived CDR1 and CDR2 are LGHDT and YNNKEL (reference sequence). The CDR3 sequence: CASSLHMTGASDTQYF. The DNA of the CDR3 is TGTGCCAGCAGCCTACACATGACAGGGGCGTCAGATACGCAGTATTTT.

To note about this clone: The sample contains more than one DNA sequence encoding this CDR3. The V gene is TRBV7-8, the J gene TRBJ1-1, with TRBD1 matching over 7 bases. CDR3 length equals 16 residues. The ends lost 0 bases at V and 0 bases at J; junction bases unmatched: 4. Germline CDR1 is SGHVS and CDR2 is FQNEAQ. CDR3 in amino acids: CASSLAQGPMNTEAFF. CDR3 in DNA: TGTGCCAGCAGCTTAGCACAGGGGCCCATGAACACTGAAGCTTTCTTT.

This clone occurred once. The gene calls are TRBV9 and TRBJ2-5; 8 positions agree with TRBD1. Germline loops: CDR1 SGDLS, CDR2 YYNGEE. This CDR3 spans 14 amino acids. V lost 2 bases, J lost 5 bases, and 5 bases stayed unmatched. This chain's CDR3 is CASSVTGAGETQYF. The DNA of the CDR3 is TGTGCCAGCAGCGTGACAGGGGCGGGTGAGACCCAGTACTTC. The variable domain in full, with the rest retrieved from reference TRBV9 and TRBJ2-5, is DSGVTQTPKHLITATGQRVTLRCSPRSGDLSVYWYQQSLDQGLQFLIQYYNGEERAKGNILERFSAQQFPDLHSELNLSSLELGDSALYFCASSVTGAGETQYFGPGTRLLVL.

In DNA, the CDR3 is TGTGCCACCAGTGATCCCACAGGGGGCCCTAGCACAGATACGCAGTATTTT. It encodes CATSDPTGGPSTDTQYF. The V gene is TRBV24-1, the J gene TRBJ2-3; 9 bases fit TRBD1. Germline V CDR1 and CDR2: KGHDR, SFDVKD. CDR3 length: 17 amino acids. After removal of 3 bases from V and 0 bases from J, the junction contained 6 bases not matched to a gene.

The rearrangement joins TRBV2 to TRBJ1-2; TRBD1 is a possible D gene (5 bases). This CDR3 spans 13 amino acids. Trimming cost V 7 bases and J 4 bases, with 13 bases left between them. Germline CDR1 reads SNHLY; CDR2 reads FYNNEI. For the CDR3, the DNA is TGTGCCAGCAAAGACGGACACCCCTATGGCTACACCTTC. The encoded protein is CASKDGHPYGYTF.

The V and J genes are TRBV5-4 and TRBJ1-1, with TRBD1 identical over 7 bases. Germline lookup yields CDR1 SGHNT and CDR2 YYREEE (reference sequence). The CDR3 runs 15 residues. Germline trimming cut 0 bases from V and 5 bases from J; bases unmatched to any gene: 7. The chain's CDR3 is CASSLDRGLGTEAFF. CDR3 in DNA: TGTGCCAGCAGCTTGGACAGGGGTTTGGGGACTGAAGCTTTCTTT.

The chain has TRBV27 and TRBJ2-3, with TRBD2 as a possible D gene (6 bases). CDR3 length: 15 amino acids. Looked up from germline, CDR1 is MNHEY and CDR2 is SMNVEV (reference sequence). V was cut by 5 bases and J by 0 bases, with 12 bases left in between. In nucleotides, the CDR3 is TGTGCCAGCAGTGAGACTAGTATTAGCACAGATACGCAGTATTTT. Translated, it gives CASSETSISTDTQYF.

Written as DNA, the CDR3 is TGTGCCAGCAGCCTAACAGATACGCAGTATTTT. This translates into CASSLTDTQYF. The rearrangement uses TRBV3-1 (or the pseudogene TRBV3-2) and TRBJ2-3, with D hard to call. This CDR3 region has 11 residues. Deletions cut 4 bases from V and 3 bases from J, with 2 bases between. Germline values: CDR1 LGHDT, CDR2 YNNKEL (reference sequence).

The chain has TRBV10-3 and TRBJ1-2; 12 nucleotides agree with TRBD1. Germline CDR1 reads ENHRY; CDR2 reads SYGVKD. This CDR3 has 14 residues. J was trimmed by 7 bases and V by 7 bases; bases with no gene match: 7. CDR3 protein: CAITGTGGAPGYTF. The CDR3 bases are TGTGCCATCACTGGGACAGGGGGCGCGCCTGGCTACACCTTC.

Notes on this clone: One end of the junction does not line up with germline, which may come from a read error. The rearrangement links TRBV9 to TRBJ2-5; 8 bases map to TRBD2. Germline lookup yields CDR1 SGDLS and CDR2 YYNGEE. The CDR3 is made up of 15 amino acids. The CDR3 sequence is CASSVGGGTQGTQYF. The CDR3 DNA reads as TGTGCCAGCAGCGTAGGCGGGGGGACACAAGGGACCCAGTACTTC.

The V and J genes are TRBV5-6 and TRBJ1-2, with unresolved D. Trimming stripped 4 bases from V and 7 bases from J, with 14 bases between. Germline V gene lookup returns CDR1 SGHDT and CDR2 YYEEEE. The CDR3 consists of 13 residues. The DNA of the CDR3 is TGTGCCAGCAGCCCGGCGAGGGTTGGTGGCTACACCTTC. Its translation: CASSPARVGGYTF. Together with reference TRBV5-6 and TRBJ1-2, the CDR3 gives the full variable domain: DAGVTQSPTHLIKTRGQQVTLRCSPKSGHDTVSWYQQALGQGPQFIFQYYEEEERQRGNFPDRFSGHQFPNYSSELNVNALLLGDSALYLCASSPARVGGYTFGSGTRLTVV.